This T cell receptor (beta chain) was found in a study of blood T cell repertoires in COVID-19. For the study at large: Collection of acute and convalescent COVID-19 samples took place in the United States, Italy and Spain.

This table comes from immunoSEQ multiplex PCR, and its TCRdb copy is limited to in-frame clones, with some not included. The data show under 200,000 clones, around nine tenths seen once. In this sample, this clone turned up once. The receptor was isolated from a man in his late teens or twenties with active or convalescent COVID-19. The specimen sequenced was peripheral blood.

The CDR3 DNA reads as TGCGCCAGCAGCACACAGGTTGGTGGCACTGAAGCTTTCTTT. This gives the protein CASSTQVGGTEAFF. The rearrangement uses TRBV5-1 and TRBJ1-1; D may be TRBD1 (5 bases). Germline CDR1 SGHRS, CDR2 YFSETQ. V lost 4 bases and J lost 4, with 14 bases in between. The CDR3 sequence is 14 residues long. The variable domain in full, completed from reference TRBV5-1 and TRBJ1-1, reads KAGVTQTPRYLIKTRGQQVTLSCSPISGHRSVSWYQQTPGQGLQFLFEYFSETQRNKGNFPGRFSGRQFSNSRSEMNVSTLELGDSALYLCASSTQVGGTEAFFGQGTRLTVV.